These 25 T cell receptor beta chains originate from one sample sequenced in a study of T cell responses to AZD1222 COVID-19 vaccine. Data came from immunoSEQ multiplex PCR; TCRdb stores just in-frame clones and leaves some out. Among approximately 150,000 clones, about nine tenths were seen once, and the ten largest hold roughly 2.8%. This material consisted of peripheral blood, taken on day 0 of AZD1222 vaccination. These receptors were obtained from an adult in good health.

The chain links TRBV7-3 to TRBJ2-7; 9 bases are shared with TRBD2. CDR1 SGHTA and CDR2 FQGTGA come from the germline V gene. The junction had 17 bases not matched to a gene; V was cut back by 5 bases and J by 6 bases. The CDR3 totals 17 residues. The CDR3 DNA reads TGTGCCAGCAGCCCACCTATGTGGGCGGGGGGGCACCGCGAGCAGTACTTC. This codes for CASSPPMWAGGHREQYF. Full variable domain (missing parts from reference TRBV7-3 and TRBJ2-7): GAGVSQTPSNKVTEKGKYVELRCDPISGHTALYWYRQSLGQGPEFLIYFQGTGAADDSGLPNDRFFAVRPEGSVSTLKIQRTERGDSAVYLCASSPPMWAGGHREQYFGPGTRLTVT.

This clone was observed a few times. The V call is TRBV29-1, the J call TRBJ2-3; 9 bases are shared with TRBD2. With 5 bases clipped from V and 1 base from J, the junction kept 7 bases outside the gene matches. This CDR3 region has 15 residues. From germline, CDR1 is SQVTM and CDR2 ANQGSEA. The CDR3 DNA reads TGCAGCGTTCGACCCGCTAGCGGGGGCACAGATACGCAGTATTTT. Translating gives CSVRPASGGTDTQYF.

The chain employs TRBV4-2 and TRBJ1-2; no definite D call. The V end lost 0 bases, the J end lost 1 base, and 6 bases lay between the germline ends. In germline, CDR1 is LGHNA, CDR2 YNFKEQ. This CDR3 region has 14 residues. CDR3 sequence: CASSQDLGNYGYTF. The CDR3 DNA reads as TGTGCCAGCAGCCAAGATCTCGGTAACTATGGCTACACCTTC.

The chain has TRBV6-4 and TRBJ1-3, with a tentative D call TRBD1 (5 bases). Trimming removed 6 bases at V and 3 bases at J, with 21 bases between. The CDR3 sequence is 17 residues long. The germline V gene has CDR1 MRHNA and CDR2 SNTAGT. Here the CDR3 reads CASRTLGGGVGGNTIYF. For the CDR3, the DNA is TGTGCCAGCAGGACTCTTGGGGGGGGAGTGGGTGGAAACACCATATATTTT.

The chain combines TRBV18 with TRBJ2-2, with no clear D. The length of the CDR3 is 12 residues. V lost 6 bases and J 3 bases, leaving 5 bases between the germline ends. Germline lookup yields CDR1 KGHSH and CDR2 LQKENI. The CDR3 DNA sequence: TGTGCCAGCTCCTCGGACACCGGGGAGCTGTTTTTT. Amino acid sequence: CASSSDTGELFF.

The chain uses TRBV20-1 and TRBJ2-1, with D unclear. Germline-derived CDR1 and CDR2 are DFQATT and SNEGSKA (reference sequence). The V gene lost 3 bases and the J gene lost 4 bases, with 10 bases spanning the gap. This CDR3 is built from 13 residues. The CDR3 DNA reads as TGCAGTGCTAGTGTTACCGGTTACAATGAGCAGTTCTTC. Encoded protein: CSASVTGYNEQFF.

This clone was seen a single time. The chain joins TRBV6-5 to TRBJ1-1; 8 bases map to TRBD1. CDR1 MNHEY and CDR2 SVGAGI come from the germline V gene. CDR3 length equals 14 residues. V dropped 8 bases and J dropped 11; count of bases not matched to a gene: 16. The CDR3 DNA sequence: TGTGCCAGCCAACACGTACAGGGGGTGAGGAAGGCTTTCTTT. Translating gives CASQHVQGVRKAFF.

The chain uses TRBV19 and TRBJ2-2, with 9 bases identical to TRBD1. CDR3 length: 17 residues. Unmatched junction bases numbered 14, after V lost 9 bases and J lost 3 bases. Germline V gene data show CDR1 as LNHDA and CDR2 as SQIVND (reference sequence). CDR3 in amino acids: CARPPPGQGGDTGELFF. CDR3 in DNA: TGTGCCAGACCACCCCCGGGACAGGGAGGGGACACCGGGGAGCTGTTTTTT.

This chain uses TRBV2 with TRBJ2-7; D is unclear. Trimming removed 0 bases from V and 2 bases from J, with 11 bases in between. Germline assignment: CDR1 SNHLY and CDR2 FYNNEI. The CDR3 spans 15 residues. This CDR3 is CASSEASASPYEQYF. The CDR3 DNA reads as TGTGCCAGCAGTGAAGCTAGTGCCAGCCCCTACGAGCAGTACTTC. The variable domain in full, with the rest retrieved from reference TRBV2 and TRBJ2-7, is EPEVTQTPSHQVTQMGQEVILRCVPISNHLYFYWYRQILGQKVEFLVSFYNNEISEKSEIFDDQFSVERPDGSNFTLKIRSTKLEDSAMYFCASSEASASPYEQYFGPGTRLTVT.

The chain uses TRBV4-2 and TRBJ2-7, with 10 bases that match TRBD2. Germline V CDR1 and CDR2: LGHNA, YNFKEQ. The CDR3 is 16 residues long. V was pared by 0 bases and J by 5 bases, with 7 bases of the junction left unmatched. The CDR3 sequence: CASSQEWSSGGDEQYF. CDR3 nucleotide sequence: TGTGCCAGCAGCCAAGAGTGGTCTAGCGGGGGTGACGAGCAGTACTTC.

This chain connects TRBV7-2 to TRBJ2-4; no clear D gene. The germline gives CDR1 SGHTA, CDR2 FQGNSA. Trimming cost V 2 bases and J 7 bases, with 9 bases left between them. The CDR3 spans 13 residues. CDR3 bases: TGTGCCAGCAGCTTAACCGTATTGAACATTCAGTACTTC. This encodes CASSLTVLNIQYF.

V usage is TRBV4-1 and J usage is TRBJ1-3; TRBD1 aligns across 8 bases. The germline gives CDR1 MGHRA, CDR2 YSYEKL. With 8 bases clipped from V and 4 bases from J, the junction kept 10 bases outside the gene matches. CDR3 length: 15 amino acids. This CDR3 reads CASGGQAIGGNTIYF. CDR3 nucleotide sequence: TGCGCCAGCGGGGGACAGGCCATCGGGGGAAACACCATATATTTT.

This sequence joins TRBV6-2 or TRBV6-3 and TRBJ2-5; TRBD1 matches 7 bases. The germline gives CDR1 MNHEY, CDR2 SVGEGT. The CDR3 loop spans 20 amino acids. V gave up 5 bases and J gave up 1 base; unmatched junction bases: 22. Here the CDR3 reads CASSGGGLWTGRGRQETQYF. In DNA form, the CDR3 reads TGTGCCAGCAGTGGTGGGGGATTATGGACAGGCAGGGGCCGCCAAGAGACCCAGTACTTC.

This CDR3 reads CASSLSWVGTYEQYF. The CDR3 bases are TGTGCCAGCAGTTTATCGTGGGTGGGAACCTACGAGCAGTACTTC. The chain couples TRBV27 to TRBJ2-7; no clear D. Trimming removed 0 bases at V and 2 bases at J, with 11 bases between. Germline V gene data show CDR1 as MNHEY and CDR2 as SMNVEV (reference sequence). CDR3 length equals 15 residues.

The genes are TRBV5-6 and TRBJ1-2; no reliable D call. Germline CDR1 is SGHDT and CDR2 is YYEEEE. Trimming stripped 1 base from V and 1 base from J, with 8 bases between. The CDR3 totals 14 residues. The CDR3 sequence: CASSLSKVNYGYTF. The CDR3 coding sequence is TGTGCCAGCAGCTTGAGCAAAGTTAACTATGGCTACACCTTC.

This clone was found once. The gene calls are TRBV11-2 and TRBJ1-2; TRBD1 is a possible D gene (5 bases). CDR3 length equals 16 residues. V dropped 3 bases and J dropped 5 bases, with 19 bases sitting between them. CDR1 SGHAT and CDR2 FQNNGV come from the germline V gene. CDR3 residues: CASSFGPGGFRYGYTF. As DNA, the CDR3 is TGTGCCAGCAGCTTCGGTCCGGGGGGGTTTCGTTATGGCTACACCTTC. The full variable domain, in which reference TRBV11-2 and TRBJ1-2 provide the parts outside the CDR3, is EAGVAQSPRYKIIEKRQSVAFWCNPISGHATLYWYQQILGQGPKLLIQFQNNGVVDDSQLPKDRFSAERLKGVDSTLKIQPAKLEDSAVYLCASSFGPGGFRYGYTFGSGTRLTVV.

The chain joins TRBV19 to TRBJ2-7; D gene uncertain. This CDR3 comprises 14 residues. Deletions cut 6 bases from V and 2 bases from J, with 14 bases between. Per germline, CDR1 LNHDA and CDR2 SQIVND (reference sequence). The DNA of the CDR3 is TGTGCCAGTAGCCTTAGGACCACCACCTACGAGCAGTACTTC. It is translated as CASSLRTTTYEQYF.

For the CDR3, the DNA is TGTGCCAGCTCACCACTACGGGACAGTAATTCACCCCTCCACTTT. Amino acids: CASSPLRDSNSPLHF. This chain joins TRBV18 and TRBJ1-6; 7 bases align to TRBD1. The CDR3 is 15 amino acids. Germline lookup yields CDR1 KGHSH and CDR2 LQKENI. V lost 1 base, J lost 6 bases, and 3 bases stayed unmatched.

The chain carries TRBV5-1 and TRBJ2-3; D is ambiguous. V lost 0 bases to trimming and J lost 9 bases, with 8 bases between them. Germline lookup yields CDR1 SGHRS and CDR2 YFSETQ. The length of the CDR3 is 12 residues. The CDR3 loop is CASSLEDPTQYF. CDR3 DNA: TGCGCCAGCAGCTTGGAAGATCCAACGCAGTATTTT.

The rearrangement links TRBV11-1 to TRBJ2-4, with a possible D match to TRBD1 (5 bases). CDR3 length: 14 amino acids. V was pared by 2 bases and J by 9 bases, with 14 bases between. The V gene's germline CDR1 is SGHAT and CDR2 FQDESV (reference sequence). In nucleotides, the CDR3 is TGTGCCAGCAGCTTAATGGCAGACCAGGGCATTCAGTACTTC. Protein product: CASSLMADQGIQYF.

The chain employs TRBV4-3 and TRBJ1-4, with 7 bases identical to TRBD1. V was clipped by 2 bases and J by 6 bases; unmatched bases: 12. The CDR3 consists of 17 residues. Germline loops: CDR1 LGHNA, CDR2 YSLEER. CDR3 loop: CASSQIRAGGFHEKLFF. The CDR3 DNA reads TGCGCCAGCAGCCAAATCCGGGCAGGGGGTTTTCATGAAAAACTGTTTTTT.

The chain recombines TRBV3-1 (or the pseudogene TRBV3-2) with TRBJ1-2, with D perhaps matching TRBD1 (5 bases). The CDR3 extends over 13 amino acids. With 4 bases removed from V and 8 bases from J, the gap between germline ends came to 14 bases. Germline-derived CDR1 and CDR2 are LGHDT and YNNKEL (reference sequence). The CDR3 nucleotides are TGTGCCAGCAGCCCTCAGCGGGGCGGGGGCTACACCTTC. Its protein product is CASSPQRGGGYTF.

This clone was picked up a small number of times. The chain couples TRBV4-3 to TRBJ1-2; D is ambiguous. CDR3 size: 14 residues. Germline CDR1 reads LGHNA; CDR2 reads YSLEER. Trimming left V 1 base short and J 1 base short, with 7 bases between. The CDR3 loop is CASSQVASNYGYTF. The CDR3 bases are TGCGCCAGCAGCCAAGTGGCCAGTAACTATGGCTACACCTTC.

The chain has TRBV5-4 and TRBJ2-7; TRBD1 matches at 9 bases. CDR1 and CDR2 (germline): SGHNT, YYREEE (reference sequence). This CDR3 comprises 15 residues. V trimming: 4 bases; J trimming: 0 bases; junction bases outside the gene matches: 5. CDR3 nucleotides: TGTGCCAGCAGCCCCGGGGACAGGGTCTCCTACGAGCAGTACTTC. This gives the protein CASSPGDRVSYEQYF.

The chain employs TRBV24-1 and TRBJ2-3; tentatively, D is TRBD1 (5 bases). The ends were cut back, 4 bases at V and 3 bases at J, with 19 bases in the middle. There are 17 residues in the CDR3. Germline V gives CDR1 KGHDR, CDR2 SFDVKD. The CDR3, as DNA: TGTGCCACCAGTGAGGGGCCGCTAGTCCCTAGAACAGATACGCAGTATTTT. Protein: CATSEGPLVPRTDTQYF.